This is a list of T cell receptor beta chains from one sample in a study of T-cell memory formation after mild COVID-19. TCRdb re-called the 5' RACE reads with MiXCR, one entry per CDR3 protein. The table records about 560,000 distinct CDR3 sequences, approximately 15% of them present only once. The sample consisted of PBMCs or a T cell subset sorted from them (not recorded which). The receptors derive from an adult woman who had mild COVID-19 (a few samples of this study predate the infection). Cell type and time point are not known. Each CDR3 is given with its conserved first and last residue. Fields, in order: V gene, J gene, D gene, clone size, CDR3 DNA, CDR3 protein. D genes are given only for firm matches. Rows may omit the clone size; those that give it use once, few, many or a size class.

TRBV11-2	TRBJ2-1	.	few	TGTGCCAGCAGCTTAGGGGGTGAACCCCGCAATGAGCAGTTCTTC	CASSLGGEPRNEQFF
TRBV13	TRBJ1-5	TRBD1	few	TGTGCCAGCAGCTTAGGGGGACAGGGCAATCAGCCCCAGCATTTT	CASSLGGQGNQPQHF
TRBV24-1	TRBJ2-1	.	few	TGTGCCACCAGTGATTTGTTGGCAGACAATGAGCAGTTCTTC	CATSDLLADNEQFF
TRBV5-1	TRBJ1-1	.	.	TGCGCCAGCAGCGTGCAAGGGGACACTAACACTGAAGCTTTCTTT	CASSVQGDTNTEAFF
TRBV4-3	TRBJ2-2	.	few	TGCGCCAGCAGCCAAGATAGATTAGCGGACACCACCGGGGAGCTGTTTTTT	CASSQDRLADTTGELFF
TRBV20-1	TRBJ2-1	TRBD2	few	TGCAGTGCTAGAGATCGGACTAGCGGGAACTACAATGAGCAGTTCTTC	CSARDRTSGNYNEQFF
TRBV9	TRBJ1-6	.	.	TGTGCCAGCAGCGTAGAAGGGGGGGCGAATTCACCCCTCCACTTT	CASSVEGGANSPLHF
TRBV24-1	TRBJ2-1	TRBD2	many	TGTGCCACCAGTACTAGCGGGAGGCCTTCCAATGAGCAGTTCTTC	CATSTSGRPSNEQFF
TRBV7-2	TRBJ2-2	.	.	TGTGCCAGCAGCTTAGGAATGACAGGATACACCGGGGAGCTGTTTTTT	CASSLGMTGYTGELFF
TRBV11-2	TRBJ2-1	TRBD2	once	TGTGCCAGCAGCCGCCTCAGTCGACTAGCGGGAATCTATGAGCAGTTCTTC	CASSRLSRLAGIYEQFF
TRBV7-2	TRBJ2-1	TRBD1	few	TGTGCCAGCAGTCCTCCGGGACAGGGGTTCGGTGAGCAGTTCTTC	CASSPPGQGFGEQFF
TRBV20-1	TRBJ2-7	.	.	TGCAGTGGTAAGGTCACCTACGAGCAGTACTTC	CSGKVTYEQYF
TRBV29-1	TRBJ1-2	.	few	TGCAGCGTTGAAGATACGTCCGGGGATAGGGGCTGGGACGGCTACACCTTC	CSVEDTSGDRGWDGYTF
TRBV25-1	TRBJ1-1	.	.	TGTGCCAGCAGGATAGGGAACACTGAAGCTTTCTTT	CASRIGNTEAFF
TRBV5-1	TRBJ2-5	.	many	TGCGCCAGCAGCCCATCGGGGTCGGAGACCCAGTACTTC	CASSPSGSETQYF
TRBV5-1	TRBJ2-5	TRBD1	few	TGCGCCAGCAGCTTGGCGAGTACAGGGGGTTACCAAGAGACCCAGTACTTC	CASSLASTGGYQETQYF